This TCR beta chain was sequenced for a study of glioma-infiltrating T cells after dendritic cell vaccination. The assay was immunoSEQ multiplex PCR, and TCRdb's table has in-frame clones only and misses some. The sample records more than 75,000 clones, less than 90% being singletons. The CDR3 length is 17 residues. The J segment lost 5 bases and the V segment lost 0 bases, leaving 8 bases of the junction unmatched. Looked up from germline, CDR1 is LGHNA and CDR2 is YSLEER. As for time point: after dendritic cell vaccination, including at tumor progression/relapse. The sample in question was blood, obtained after dendritic cell vaccination. The origin of this receptor is a human donor with glioblastoma. The genes are TRBV4-3 and TRBJ2-5; 11 bases map to TRBD2. The CDR3: CASSQDLASGGHETQYF. As DNA, the CDR3 is TGCGCCAGCAGCCAAGATCTGGCTAGCGGGGGGCATGAGACCCAGTACTTC.